This TCR beta chain was found in a study of blood T cell repertoires in COVID-19. About the research overall: Researchers got acute and convalescent COVID-19 samples from the United States, Italy and Spain.

The CDR3 runs to 15 residues. Germline assignment: CDR1 SGHRS and CDR2 YFSETQ. V trimming: 3 bases; J trimming: 0 bases; junction bases outside the gene matches: 3. Produced via immunoSEQ multiplex PCR; TCRdb's table is partial and in-frame only. Counted here are fewer than 80,000 clones, about nine tenths occurring once; the ten biggest clones make up 6.9%. The specimen was peripheral blood. J is TRBJ2-7 and V is TRBV5-1; 10 nucleotides line up with TRBD1. The clonotype originates from a human donor in a cohort sampled during active COVID-19. CDR3: CASSSGTGVSYEQYF. In DNA, the CDR3 is TGCGCCAGCAGCTCCGGGACAGGGGTCTCCTACGAGCAGTACTTC.